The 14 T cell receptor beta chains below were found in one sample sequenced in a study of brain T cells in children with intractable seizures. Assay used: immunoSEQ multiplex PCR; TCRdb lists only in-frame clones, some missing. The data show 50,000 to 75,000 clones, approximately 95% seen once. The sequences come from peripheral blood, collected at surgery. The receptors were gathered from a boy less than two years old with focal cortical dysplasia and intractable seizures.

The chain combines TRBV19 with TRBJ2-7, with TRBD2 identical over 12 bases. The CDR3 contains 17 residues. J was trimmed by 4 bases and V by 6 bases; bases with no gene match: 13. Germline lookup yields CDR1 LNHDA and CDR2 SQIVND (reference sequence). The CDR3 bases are TGTGCCAGTAGCCACATACTAGCGGGGGGCGCCGATTACGAGCAGTACTTC. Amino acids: CASSHILAGGADYEQYF.

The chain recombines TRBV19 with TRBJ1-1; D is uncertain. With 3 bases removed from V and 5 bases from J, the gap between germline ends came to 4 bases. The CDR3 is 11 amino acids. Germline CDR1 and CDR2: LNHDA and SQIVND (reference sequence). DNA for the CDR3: TGTGCCAGTAGTATGAGGACTGAAGCTTTCTTT. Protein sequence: CASSMRTEAFF.

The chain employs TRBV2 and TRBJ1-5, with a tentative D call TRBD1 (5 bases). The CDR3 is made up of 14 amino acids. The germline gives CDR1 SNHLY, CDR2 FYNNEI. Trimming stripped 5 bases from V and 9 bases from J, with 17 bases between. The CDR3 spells CASSPDGIQGPQHF. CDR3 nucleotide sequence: TGTGCCAGCAGTCCGGACGGCATTCAGGGGCCCCAGCATTTT. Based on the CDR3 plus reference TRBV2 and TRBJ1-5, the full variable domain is EPEVTQTPSHQVTQMGQEVILRCVPISNHLYFYWYRQILGQKVEFLVSFYNNEISEKSEIFDDQFSVERPDGSNFTLKIRSTKLEDSAMYFCASSPDGIQGPQHFGDGTRLSIL.

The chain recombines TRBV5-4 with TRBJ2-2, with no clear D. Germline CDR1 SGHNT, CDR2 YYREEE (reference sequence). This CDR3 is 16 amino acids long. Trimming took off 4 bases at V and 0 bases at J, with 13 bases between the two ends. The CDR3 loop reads CASSMEGGPNTGELFF. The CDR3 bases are TGTGCCAGCAGCATGGAAGGTGGTCCGAACACCGGGGAGCTGTTTTTT. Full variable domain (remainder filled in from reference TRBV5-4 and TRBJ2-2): ETGVTQSPTHLIKTRGQQVTLRCSSQSGHNTVSWYQQALGQGPQFIFQYYREEENGRGNFPPRFSGLQFPNYSSELNVNALELDDSALYLCASSMEGGPNTGELFFGEGSRLTVL.

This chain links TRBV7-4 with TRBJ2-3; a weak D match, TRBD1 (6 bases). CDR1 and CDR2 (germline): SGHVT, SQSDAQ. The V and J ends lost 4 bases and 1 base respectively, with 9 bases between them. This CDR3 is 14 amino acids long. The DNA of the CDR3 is TGTGCCAGCAGCTCAAGACAGGGCACAGATACGCAGTATTTT. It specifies CASSSRQGTDTQYF.

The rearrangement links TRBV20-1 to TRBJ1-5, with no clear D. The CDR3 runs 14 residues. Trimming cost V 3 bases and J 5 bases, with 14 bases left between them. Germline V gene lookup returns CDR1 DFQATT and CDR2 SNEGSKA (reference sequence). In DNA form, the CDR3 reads TGCAGTGCTAGTCAGACCGCCCGGGATCAGCCCCAGCATTTT. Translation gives CSASQTARDQPQHF.

The CDR3 region is CASSQDPTGVNTEAFF. The CDR3 DNA sequence: TGCGCCAGCAGCCAAGATCCCACAGGAGTGAACACTGAAGCTTTCTTT. The gene calls are TRBV4-1 and TRBJ1-1, with a tentative D call TRBD1 (5 bases). Germline lookup yields CDR1 MGHRA and CDR2 YSYEKL. The CDR3 contains 16 residues. Trimming took off 0 bases at V and 0 bases at J, with 11 bases between the two ends.

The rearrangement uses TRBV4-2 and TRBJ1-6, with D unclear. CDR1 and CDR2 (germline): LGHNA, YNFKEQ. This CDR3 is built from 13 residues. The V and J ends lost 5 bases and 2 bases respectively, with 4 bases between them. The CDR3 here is CASSAAYNSPLHF. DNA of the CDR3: TGTGCCAGCAGCGCGGCCTATAATTCACCCCTCCACTTT.

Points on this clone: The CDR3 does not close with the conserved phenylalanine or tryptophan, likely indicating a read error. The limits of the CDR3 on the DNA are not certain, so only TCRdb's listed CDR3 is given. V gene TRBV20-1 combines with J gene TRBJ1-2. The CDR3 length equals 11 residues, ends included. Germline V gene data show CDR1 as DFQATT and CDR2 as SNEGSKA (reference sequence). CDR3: CSAGDEVRLEV.

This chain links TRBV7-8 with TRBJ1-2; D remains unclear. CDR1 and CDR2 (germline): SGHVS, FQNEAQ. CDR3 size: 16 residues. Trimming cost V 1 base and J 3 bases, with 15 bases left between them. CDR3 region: CASSLEKPNTDYGYTF. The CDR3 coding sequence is TGTGCCAGCAGCTTAGAGAAGCCCAACACTGACTATGGCTACACCTTC.

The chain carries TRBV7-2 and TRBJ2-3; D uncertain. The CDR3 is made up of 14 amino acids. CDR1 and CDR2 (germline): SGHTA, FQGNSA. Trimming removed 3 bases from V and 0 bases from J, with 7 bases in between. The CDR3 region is CASSLSHSTDTQYF. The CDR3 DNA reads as TGTGCCAGCAGCTTGAGTCACAGCACAGATACGCAGTATTTT.

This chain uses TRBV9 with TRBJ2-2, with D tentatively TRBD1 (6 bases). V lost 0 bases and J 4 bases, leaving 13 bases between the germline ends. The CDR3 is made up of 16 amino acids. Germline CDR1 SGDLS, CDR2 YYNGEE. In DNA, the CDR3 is TGTGCCAGCAGCGTAGTCTCAGGGGTAGGCACCGGGGAGCTGTTTTTT. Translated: CASSVVSGVGTGELFF.

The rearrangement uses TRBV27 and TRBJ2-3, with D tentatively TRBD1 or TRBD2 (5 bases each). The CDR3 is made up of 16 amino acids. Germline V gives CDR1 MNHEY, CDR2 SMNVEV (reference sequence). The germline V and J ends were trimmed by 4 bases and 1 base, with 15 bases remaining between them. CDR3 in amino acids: CASSSMTLGGTDTQYF. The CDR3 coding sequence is TGTGCCAGCAGTTCAATGACCCTGGGGGGCACAGATACGCAGTATTTT.

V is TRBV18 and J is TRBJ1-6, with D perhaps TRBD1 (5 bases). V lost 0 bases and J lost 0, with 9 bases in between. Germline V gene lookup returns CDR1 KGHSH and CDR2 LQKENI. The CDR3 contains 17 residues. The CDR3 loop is CASSPPGRSSYNSPLHF. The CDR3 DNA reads TGTGCCAGCTCACCACCGGGACGGAGCTCCTATAATTCACCCCTCCACTTT.